This T cell receptor beta chain was observed in a study of tissue T cells after allogeneic stem cell transplantation. A word on this clone: Its antigen remains unknown. Here the gene names and germline are mouse. The CDR3 is cut off 1 residue early in the read; its end comes from the germline J gene.

The germline gives CDR1 SGHND, CDR2 FRSKSL. Trimming shortened V by 7 bases and J by 2 bases, and 11 bases separated the two germline ends. CDR3 length: 13 residues. Repertoires were generated with immunoSEQ multiplex PCR, while TCRdb's copy carries only in-frame clones and drops some. The data show about 8,700 clones, roughly 44% seen once. Time point described: mouse harvest day 7 after allogeneic transplant. Tail vein injection delivered 10^7 T-cell-depleted bone marrow cells and 10^6 splenic CD5+ T cells. Tissues came from B6→BALB/c major-mismatch GVHD mice at day 7 or 14. Study-level findings and limits: In patients and mice, blood and spleen missed much of tissue repertoire. Which tissue TCRs were alloreactive or antigen-specific was not determined. Some clones might be persisting host cells.

The chain is built from TRBV15 and TRBJ1-1; D is possibly TRBD1 (6 bases). The sequenced sample consisted of skin. The clonotype was recovered from a female BALB/c mouse given C57BL/6 T cells with graft-versus-host disease after an allogeneic hematopoietic cell transplant. CDR3 bases read: TGTGCCAGCATCCCGGGACATAACACAGAAGTCTTC. Protein: CASIPGHNTEVF. The CDR3 reads in full as CASIPGHNTEVFF.